Presented here are 28 T cell receptor beta chains from one specimen sequenced in a study of response to subunit inactivated influenza vaccine (dated by TCRdb to 2016 to 2019). The library came from RT-PCR. Instrument used: Illumina HiSeq 2500. Clones were called with MiXCR by TCRdb after fastp trimmed the public reads at Q25, and only in-frame beta chains were retained. Rows are unified per CDR3 protein, each entry keeping the most common DNA and genes. The sample table contains more than 450,000 distinct CDR3 sequences; only one count was recorded for approximately 7.7% of them. Together, the top ten hold over 10% of the sample. Specimen: PBMCs from blood, collected roughly 24 months after vaccination. The receptors here all came from a man between 45 and 75 years old who received an inactivated influenza vaccine. Donor details come from another sample of the same person, matched by shared clones.

The CDR3 region is CASRELGRGELFF. CDR3 coding DNA: TGTGCCAGCAGAGAATTGGGTCGCGGGGAGCTGTTTTTT. V gene TRBV12-3 or TRBV12-4 combines with J gene TRBJ2-2; D gene uncertain. The V end lost 6 bases, the J end lost 7 bases, and 12 bases lay between the germline ends. This CDR3 is 13 amino acids long.

This clonotype showed up just a few times. This chain uses TRBV6-6 with TRBJ1-2, with a possible D match to TRBD1 (6 bases). CDR3 length equals 13 residues. The V and J ends lost 8 bases and 4 bases respectively, with 14 bases between them. CDR1 MNHNY and CDR2 SVGAGI come from the germline V gene (reference sequence). The CDR3 is CASGAGVLYGYTF. CDR3 DNA sequence: TGTGCCAGCGGGGCAGGGGTCCTCTATGGCTACACCTTC.

This clonotype was picked up many times. The gene calls are TRBV11-2 and TRBJ2-5; tentatively, D is TRBD1 or TRBD2 (5 bases each). The length of the CDR3 is 14 residues. CDR1 and CDR2 (germline): SGHAT, FQNNGV. Trimming stripped 6 bases from V and 5 bases from J, with 16 bases between. The CDR3 bases are TGTGCCAGCAGTTTAAGTGGGGGAAGGGAGACCCAGTACTTC. Protein: CASSLSGGRETQYF.

This clonotype was recorded many times. This chain uses TRBV5-1 with TRBJ2-3, with 9 bases lining up with TRBD2. The germline gives CDR1 SGHRS, CDR2 YFSETQ. There are 14 residues in the CDR3. The junction had 4 bases not matched to a gene; V was cut back by 4 bases and J by 4 bases. The CDR3 DNA reads TGCGCCAGCAGCCCTGAGCGGGGGGCAGATACGCAGTATTTT. Its translation: CASSPERGADTQYF.

There are many counts of this clonotype. The chain recombines TRBV24-1 with TRBJ2-6; a weak D match, TRBD1 (6 bases). This CDR3 is built from 16 residues. Trimming left V 9 bases short and J 0 bases short, with 14 bases between. Germline V lookup: CDR1 KGHDR, CDR2 SFDVKD. CDR3 amino acids: CATADSRTSGANVLTF. CDR3 coding DNA: TGTGCCACCGCGGACAGTCGAACCTCTGGGGCCAACGTCCTGACTTTC.

This clonotype was picked up a small number of times. The rearrangement joins TRBV4-1 to TRBJ2-1; 9 nucleotides align to TRBD2. The V gene's germline CDR1 is MGHRA and CDR2 YSYEKL. The CDR3 runs 17 residues. With 0 bases clipped from V and 4 bases from J, the junction kept 7 bases outside the gene matches. The CDR3 spells CASSQDLGTSFYNEQFF. CDR3 coding DNA: TGCGCCAGCAGCCAAGATCTCGGGACTAGCTTTTACAATGAGCAGTTCTTC.

This clonotype showed up many times. The rearrangement uses TRBV12-3 or TRBV12-4 and TRBJ2-3, with TRBD2 matching over 11 bases. This CDR3 is 13 amino acids long. J gave up 8 bases and V 6 bases, and 4 bases lay outside the gene matches. CDR3 in amino acids: CASRLAGGPTQYF. The CDR3 DNA sequence: TGTGCCAGCAGGCTAGCGGGGGGCCCTACGCAGTATTTT.

This clonotype came up many times. The chain recombines TRBV5-1 with TRBJ1-5, with 7 bases lining up with TRBD1. In germline, CDR1 is SGHRS, CDR2 YFSETQ. The CDR3 runs 13 residues. Unmatched junction bases numbered 3, after V lost 5 bases and J lost 4 bases. CDR3 sequence: CASRGQDNQPQHF. The CDR3, as DNA: TGCGCCAGCAGAGGACAGGATAATCAGCCCCAGCATTTT.

The table lists this clonotype with a few counts. J is TRBJ2-5 and V is TRBV5-6, with 8 positions matching TRBD2. The germline V gene encodes CDR1 SGHDT and CDR2 YYEEEE. J gave up 2 bases and V 1 base, and 7 bases lay outside the gene matches. There are 16 residues in the CDR3. The DNA of the CDR3 is TGTGCCAGCAGCTTGATCACTAGCGGTCTTCAAGAGACCCAGTACTTC. As protein: CASSLITSGLQETQYF. Drawing the rest from reference TRBV5-6 and TRBJ2-5, the complete variable domain is DAGVTQSPTHLIKTRGQQVTLRCSPKSGHDTVSWYQQALGQGPQFIFQYYEEEERQRGNFPDRFSGHQFPNYSSELNVNALLLGDSALYLCASSLITSGLQETQYFGPGTRLLVL.

This clonotype was found a few times. This sequence joins TRBV5-1 and TRBJ2-2; unclear D gene. The CDR3 consists of 15 residues. Germline-derived CDR1 and CDR2 are SGHRS and YFSETQ. Trimming left V 2 bases short and J 1 base short, with 9 bases between. CDR3 sequence reads: CASSFVGRNTGELFF. The CDR3 bases are TGCGCCAGCAGCTTTGTGGGTCGGAACACCGGGGAGCTGTTTTTT.

This clonotype showed up just a few times. The chain employs TRBV20-1 and TRBJ2-1; TRBD1 or TRBD2 may be the D gene (5 bases each). Per the germline V gene, CDR1 is DFQATT and CDR2 is SNEGSKA (reference sequence). The CDR3 runs to 15 residues. V lost 1 base, J lost 6 bases, and 16 bases lay in between. In DNA, the CDR3 is TGCAGTGCTAGAGCTCGGACACGCGGGCGCAATGAGCAGTTCTTC. This gives the protein CSARARTRGRNEQFF.

This clonotype was counted many times. In DNA form, the CDR3 reads TGCGCCAGCAGCGTGACTAGGAACAATGAGCAGTTCTTC. Residues: CASSVTRNNEQFF. The rearrangement joins TRBV5-1 to TRBJ2-1; weak D call: TRBD2 (6 bases). There are 13 residues in the CDR3. CDR1 SGHRS and CDR2 YFSETQ come from the germline V gene. Trimming pared 4 bases from V and 5 bases from J, leaving 10 bases between.

This clonotype has just a few counts. V is TRBV12-3 or TRBV12-4 and J is TRBJ2-1; D possibly uses TRBD1 or TRBD2 (5 bases each). The CDR3 is 15 residues long. The V end was cut by 6 bases, the J end by 5 bases, with 17 bases between. CDR3 nucleotide sequence: TGTGCCAGCAGAAAGCGGAGCTTGGGGGACAATGAGCAGTTCTTC. Protein sequence: CASRKRSLGDNEQFF.

In its sample, this clonotype was seen a few times. The genes are TRBV20-1 and TRBJ2-7; D ambiguous. CDR1 DFQATT and CDR2 SNEGSKA come from the germline V gene (reference sequence). Trimming stripped 6 bases from V and 4 bases from J, with 10 bases between. This CDR3 contains 11 residues. The CDR3 reads CSAPIAYEQYF. CDR3 nucleotide sequence: TGCAGTGCCCCGATCGCTTACGAGCAGTACTTC.

This clonotype has ten or more counts. The chain recombines TRBV6-1 with TRBJ2-2; 7 bases agree with TRBD1. The V and J ends lost 5 bases and 2 bases, in that order; junction bases with no gene match: 2. Looked up from germline, CDR1 is MNHNS and CDR2 is SASEGT. The CDR3 loop spans 14 amino acids. CDR3 DNA: TGTGCCAGCAGTAGGGACAGCAACACCGGGGAGCTGTTTTTT. Protein sequence: CASSRDSNTGELFF.

This clonotype was recorded a few times. The V gene is TRBV28, the J gene TRBJ2-3, with 9 bases aligning to TRBD1. The CDR3 sequence is 16 residues long. Looked up from germline, CDR1 is MDHEN and CDR2 is SYDVKM. Germline trimming cut 1 base from V and 3 bases from J; bases unmatched to any gene: 5. The CDR3 DNA is TGTGCCAGCAGTTTATTTGGGACAGGGACGACAGATACGCAGTATTTT. Its protein product is CASSLFGTGTTDTQYF.

This clonotype was observed a handful of times. This sequence joins TRBV28 and TRBJ1-4; TRBD1 agrees at 7 bases. CDR3 size: 15 residues. The V gene end was trimmed by 7 bases and the J gene end by 3 bases; junction bases not matched to a gene: 8. Germline assignment: CDR1 MDHEN and CDR2 SYDVKM. CDR3 amino acids: CASNSQGWSNEKLFF. The CDR3 DNA reads as TGTGCCAGCAACTCACAGGGGTGGTCTAATGAAAAACTGTTTTTT. The variable domain in full, completed from reference TRBV28 and TRBJ1-4, reads DVKVTQSSRYLVKRTGEKVFLECVQDMDHENMFWYRQDPGLGLRLIYFSYDVKMKEKGDIPEGYSVSREKKERFSLILESASTNQTSMYLCASNSQGWSNEKLFFGSGTQLSVL.

V usage is TRBV7-2 and J usage is TRBJ1-2; D gene unclear. The V end lost 5 bases, the J end lost 5 bases, and 15 bases lay between the germline ends. From germline, CDR1 is SGHTA and CDR2 FQGNSA. The CDR3 is 14 amino acids. The CDR3 bases are TGTGCCAGCAGCCCTGCAACAGCGAAGTATGGCTACACCTTC. It codes for CASSPATAKYGYTF.

This clonotype was seen more than once but under ten times. The chain joins TRBV12-3 or TRBV12-4 to TRBJ1-1, with TRBD1 matching 8 bases. J lost 10 bases, V lost 4 bases, and 5 bases had no gene match. The CDR3 spans 12 residues. The CDR3 DNA reads TGTGCCAGCAGTTCTCCGACAGGGGTAGCTTTCTTT. The encoded protein is CASSSPTGVAFF.

V is TRBV20-1 and J is TRBJ2-1, with TRBD2 matching over 7 bases. The CDR3 consists of 16 residues. Germline V gene lookup returns CDR1 DFQATT and CDR2 SNEGSKA (reference sequence). J lost 0 bases, V lost 1 base, and 6 bases had no gene match. Written as DNA, the CDR3 is TGCAGTGCTAGAGTGGGACTAAAGAGCTCCTACAATGAGCAGTTCTTC. It is translated as CSARVGLKSSYNEQFF.

Ten or more counts support this clonotype. The chain couples TRBV7-9 to TRBJ1-1, with 8 bases aligning to TRBD1. CDR3 length equals 14 residues. The V segment lost 4 bases and the J segment 5 bases; nucleotides outside the gene matches: 6. CDR1 and CDR2 (germline): SEHNR, FQNEAQ (reference sequence). CDR3 in amino acids: CASSSRTGKTEAFF. In DNA, the CDR3 is TGTGCCAGCAGCTCCCGGACAGGGAAGACTGAAGCTTTCTTT.

This clonotype turned up a few times. The rearrangement links TRBV4-3 to TRBJ1-2; D not resolved. Germline V CDR1 and CDR2: LGHNA, YSLEER. The ends were cut back, 0 bases at V and 2 bases at J, with 4 bases in the middle. CDR3 length equals 13 residues. The DNA for the CDR3 is TGCGCCAGCAGCCAAGATCCAAACTATGGCTACACCTTC. It yields the protein CASSQDPNYGYTF.

Ten or more counts support this clonotype. V usage is TRBV4-3 and J usage is TRBJ2-3; a weak D match, TRBD2 (6 bases). The germline gives CDR1 LGHNA, CDR2 YSLEER. Trimming cost V 1 base and J 3 bases, with 8 bases left between them. The CDR3 is made up of 14 amino acids. This chain's CDR3 is CASSQGEVTDTQYF. The CDR3 bases are TGCGCCAGCAGCCAAGGGGAGGTAACAGATACGCAGTATTTT.

The rearrangement joins TRBV29-1 to TRBJ2-3, with 9 bases matching TRBD2. Germline loops: CDR1 SQVTM, CDR2 ANQGSEA. The CDR3 consists of 14 residues. V was pared by 6 bases and J by 4 bases, with 8 bases of the junction left unmatched. The CDR3 region is CSVPVLAGSDTQYF. CDR3 DNA sequence: TGCAGCGTGCCCGTGCTAGCGGGATCAGATACGCAGTATTTT.

There are a few counts of this clonotype. The chain uses TRBV10-3 and TRBJ2-1; TRBD1 aligns across 7 bases. The ends lost 0 bases at V and 7 bases at J; junction bases unmatched: 9. The CDR3 is 16 amino acids. Germline CDR1 is ENHRY and CDR2 is SYGVKD. The CDR3 is CAISESWAGGSNEQFF. CDR3 bases: TGTGCCATCAGTGAGTCGTGGGCAGGGGGAAGTAATGAGCAGTTCTTC.

This clonotype was observed at least ten times. The V call is TRBV20-1, the J call TRBJ2-5; D is perhaps TRBD2 (5 bases). The germline CDR1 and CDR2 sequences are DFQATT and SNEGSKA (reference sequence). Trimming shortened V by 3 bases and J by 3 bases, and 8 bases separated the two germline ends. The CDR3 has 12 amino acids. The DNA for the CDR3 is TGCAGTGCTAGTCCCGGGAAAGAGACCCAGTACTTC. Translating gives CSASPGKETQYF.

The table lists this clonotype with a few counts. This chain uses TRBV6-2 or TRBV6-3 with TRBJ2-7; D not certain. Germline loops: CDR1 MNHEY, CDR2 SVGEGT. With 2 bases removed from V and 0 bases from J, the gap between germline ends came to 11 bases. CDR3 length equals 15 residues. CDR3 amino acids: CASSYGRTYSYEQYF. CDR3 bases: TGTGCCAGCAGTTACGGCAGAACATACTCCTACGAGCAGTACTTC.

The table lists this clonotype with many counts. The chain recombines TRBV20-1 with TRBJ1-6; TRBD1 aligns across 11 bases. The germline V gene has CDR1 DFQATT and CDR2 SNEGSKA (reference sequence). The J segment lost 0 bases and the V segment lost 2 bases, leaving 6 bases of the junction unmatched. This CDR3 has 18 amino acids. CDR3 in amino acids: CSARRDRGSSSYNSPLHF. The CDR3 coding sequence is TGCAGTGCTAGAAGGGACAGGGGGTCGAGCTCCTATAATTCACCCCTCCACTTT.